This section outlines one T cell receptor (beta chain) sequence together with its context. Antigen: not known. Additional DNA sequences in this sample encode the identical CDR3. Germline V gene sequence: CDR1 SGHRS, CDR2 YFSETQ. Trimming left V 0 bases short and J 2 bases short, with 8 bases between. The length of the CDR3 is 14 residues. TCRdb keeps only in-frame clones here, not all; method: immunoSEQ multiplex PCR. The table includes some 140,000 clones, approximately 93% detected once. This sample is drawn from a study of T cell responses to AZD1222 COVID-19 vaccine. Overall study findings and caveats: Donors were mostly white British, more females; clonal diversity possibly underestimated. At baseline, seropositivity was found in only a handful of AZD1222 recipients.

The TCR was taken from an adult in good health. V gene TRBV5-1 combines with J gene TRBJ1-2; the D gene is possibly TRBD1 (6 bases). The sample consisted of peripheral blood, taken on day 0 of AZD1222 vaccination. The CDR3 bases are TGCGCCAGCAGCTTGGTCGGACAGAACTATGGCTACACCTTC. It specifies CASSLVGQNYGYTF.